This T cell receptor beta chain was sequenced in a study of CD8+ T cells in alopecia areata (dated by TCRdb to the late 2010s). About the study as a whole: Treated patients were enrolled in an open-label pilot trial of oral tofacitinib, 5 to 10 mg twice daily, for moderate-to-severe alopecia areata. TCRbeta CDR3 regions were amplified by immunoSEQ multiplex PCR with 35 Vbeta forward and 13 Jbeta reverse primers. High-throughput TCRbeta sequencing was used to examine T cell clonal expansion in alopecia areata in both the C3H/HeJ mouse model and human patients. Biopsies were taken from tofacitinib-treated patients at baseline and at 4 and 24 weeks of treatment, and a later scalp biopsy was taken in several of the tofacitinib-treated patients. Disease severity in treated patients was measured with the SALT score, which quantifies the percentage of affected scalp surface area. On the human side, TCRbeta sequencing was run on scalp tissue and on sorted CD4+ and CD8+ peripheral blood T cells from healthy controls and from alopecia areata patients with either patchy or totalis/universalis disease. Scalp clonality was compared across normal scalp (n=4), patchy alopecia areata scalp (n=8), and alopecia totalis/universalis scalp (n=8). Tofacitinib was given for 6 to 18 months, followed by 6 months of follow-up off drug to assess delayed response and recurrence. RNA was obtained with the PAXgene miRNA kit for fixed scalp, the miRNeasy kit for PBMCs, and the RNeasy kit for mouse skin. The paper's findings and limits, for the study overall: TCR sequences shared between patients were less clear than in mice, possibly partly because of HLA diversity in the patient population. With tofacitinib, both scalp clonality and the number of expanded CD8+ clones among the top 100 scalp clones went down significantly. Because the treated cohort was small and had only one nonresponder, larger studies are needed to examine links between baseline CD8+ expansion and response. Unlike mouse skin, which is dominated by gammadelta T cells, normal human skin has resident alphabeta T cells that are also sequenced, and this complicates analysis of the scalp TCR repertoire. Higher clonality and more expanded CD8+ clones were observed in lesional scalp than in normal scalp, particularly in alopecia totalis/universalis, a finding suggestive of antigenic drive. During tofacitinib treatment, many expanded lesional clones remained in scalp and blood, and this persistence may partly explain relapse after treatment is stopped.

Explained via the paper, the treatment or condition label denotes: oral pan-JAK inhibitor, 5-10 mg twice daily. Lesional scalp punch biopsies and peripheral blood were collected from alopecia areata patients. PBMCs were separated by density centrifugation and stained for CD3, CD4 and CD8, after which CD4+ and CD8+ T cells were sorted on a FACSAria. The library was obtained by the immunoSEQ multiplex PCR assay. RNA was extracted from all samples and reverse transcribed into cDNA as template for TCR sequencing. First-strand cDNA was synthesized with SuperScript III using a 2:1 mix of oligo-dT and random hexamers. A synthetic immune receptor repertoire was used to assess amplification bias, and residual bias was removed computationally. In the paper's pipeline: After raw reads were preprocessed to remove errors, the CDR3 was defined following IMGT conventions as running from the conserved cysteine to phenylalanine. Clonality was calculated as 1 minus Shannon entropy normalized by log2 of the number of productive unique TCRs. Scalp TCRbeta sequences were cross-referenced with sorted blood CD4 and CD8 repertoires so that the CD4 or CD8 identity of scalp clones could be inferred. Sourced from immuneACCESS, this table was stored by TCRdb with only in-frame sequences that have V and J called. A share of the clones is absent; for the studies checked, an unresolved V gene accounts for under half, and the remainder has no known explanation. The V and J calls and the clone size are those of that table, but D and trimming were determined from the DNA. Present in this sample are roughly 100,000 clones, around 86% of which were seen just once. Of the sample, over 8.5% is held by the ten largest clones.

In regard to this clone: The clone's antigen remains unknown. Base qualities were left out, and no much larger clone turns up one base away.

The germline V gene sets CDR1 to SGDLS and CDR2 to YYNGEE. The CDR3 runs 11 residues from the cysteine to the phenylalanine. The kept DNA is CDR3 alone, 33 bases in frame from the first base. The germline ends are 1 base apart after V is trimmed by 0 bases and J by 6 bases. The chain joins TRBV9 to TRBJ2-1; no confident D gene assignment can be made. The clonotype was recovered from a human donor with alopecia areata. This specimen consisted of CD8+ T cells sorted from blood, obtained between weeks 30 and 35, from a patient treated with tofacitinib. The CDR3 amino acid sequence is: CASSVANEQFF. The DNA sequence reads TGTGCCAGCAGCGTAGCCAATGAGCAGTTCTTC.